This T cell receptor (beta chain) was identified in a study of cytomegalovirus exposure and HLA in healthy donors. Study results and limitations: HLA restriction was apparent for most CMV-associated TCR beta chains in a later analysis.

CDR3 length equals 17 residues. Germline CDR1 reads SEHNR; CDR2 reads FQNEAQ (reference sequence). V lost 4 bases to trimming and J lost 5 bases, with 23 bases between them. In the PCR, 60 Vbeta and 13 Jbeta primers were used. Clones were read by immunoSEQ multiplex PCR, and TCRdb kept only the in-frame ones, dropping some. The profile shows 100,000 to 150,000 clones, 70% to 80% of them singletons. With respect to this clone: What it binds is unknown.

What was sequenced was PBMCs. This clonotype originated in a man aged 50 to 59 in good health and CMV-seronegative. This chain links TRBV7-9 with TRBJ2-5; tentatively, D is TRBD2 (7 bases). The chain's CDR3 is CASSSWWGGQLEETQYF. The CDR3, as DNA: TGTGCCAGCAGCTCCTGGTGGGGGGGGCAACTGGAGGAGACCCAGTACTTC.